Below are 30 T cell receptor beta chains sequenced from a single sample in a study of T cells after posttransplantation cyclophosphamide. Busulfan-fludarabine conditioning, marrow transplant, and cyclophosphamide on days +3 and +4 were administered. This table comes from immunoSEQ multiplex PCR, and its TCRdb copy is limited to in-frame clones, with some not included. The profile shows roughly 3,700 clones, 83% of them singletons. The sequenced sample was CD4+ T cells sorted from blood, obtained around 33 weeks after a stem cell transplant with posttransplant cyclophosphamide. These receptors came from a young adult male patient who received an allogeneic stem cell transplant from a related donor, was CMV-positive, and had no GVHD. Some T cells may be graft donor cells.

The chain links TRBV6-5 to TRBJ1-1; D perhaps matches TRBD1 (5 bases). The CDR3 runs to 15 residues. Germline lookup yields CDR1 MNHEY and CDR2 SVGAGI. V was trimmed by 6 bases and J by 1 base, leaving 15 bases between them. The CDR3 protein is CASSPPLRGNTEAFF. DNA of the CDR3: TGTGCCAGCAGCCCCCCATTAAGGGGGAACACTGAAGCTTTCTTT.

The genes are TRBV6-1 and TRBJ2-3; 8 bases are a match to TRBD2. Germline lookup yields CDR1 MNHNS and CDR2 SASEGT. This CDR3 is 16 amino acids long. With V trimmed by 6 bases and J by 4 bases, 12 bases remained unmatched. The CDR3 DNA is TGTGCCAGCAGGGAACGGGGGGGAGTAAATGCAGATACGCAGTATTTT. Translating gives CASRERGGVNADTQYF.

This clone was picked up one time. J is TRBJ2-1 and V is TRBV9; no definite D call. The V gene lost 0 bases and the J gene lost 7 bases, with 8 bases spanning the gap. Germline CDR1 and CDR2: SGDLS and YYNGEE. The CDR3 is 13 residues long. The CDR3 DNA reads as TGTGCCAGCAGCGTAGGAGTCGCTAATGAGCAGTTCTTC. The encoded protein is CASSVGVANEQFF.

The rearrangement links TRBV9 to TRBJ2-5; TRBD1 agrees at 7 bases. CDR1 SGDLS and CDR2 YYNGEE come from the germline V gene. The CDR3 runs 14 residues. Germline trimming cut 2 bases from V and 2 bases from J; bases unmatched to any gene: 3. CDR3 sequence: CASSVGTAQETQYF. CDR3 in DNA: TGTGCCAGCAGCGTTGGGACAGCACAAGAGACCCAGTACTTC.

This clone has only one observation. The chain is built from TRBV18 and TRBJ2-4; TRBD1 agrees at 8 bases. The germline gives CDR1 KGHSH, CDR2 LQKENI. CDR3 length equals 15 residues. The V segment lost 3 bases and the J segment 6 bases; nucleotides outside the gene matches: 7. CDR3 loop: CASSPATGERNIQYF. CDR3 DNA: TGTGCCAGCTCACCGGCGACAGGGGAAAGAAACATTCAGTACTTC.

The gene calls are TRBV7-2 and TRBJ2-1; possibly TRBD2 for D (6 bases). Germline values: CDR1 SGHTA, CDR2 FQGNSA. V was trimmed by 0 bases and J by 4 bases, leaving 7 bases between them. There are 14 residues in the CDR3. The CDR3 loop is CASSLAGGYNEQFF. The CDR3 DNA reads as TGTGCCAGCAGCTTAGCGGGGGGTTACAATGAGCAGTTCTTC.

V usage is TRBV5-1 and J usage is TRBJ1-2; D is unclear. There are 14 residues in the CDR3. V was trimmed by 4 bases and J by 4 bases, leaving 14 bases between them. In germline, CDR1 is SGHRS, CDR2 YFSETQ. In DNA form, the CDR3 reads TGCGCCAGCAGCCCTACCCCGGAGGTCTATGGCTACACCTTC. Protein: CASSPTPEVYGYTF.

The V call is TRBV5-1, the J call TRBJ2-5; D may be TRBD1 (6 bases). The CDR3 loop spans 15 amino acids. Deletions cut 4 bases from V and 2 bases from J, with 15 bases between. Germline lookup yields CDR1 SGHRS and CDR2 YFSETQ. The CDR3 loop is CASSPIGQKQETQYF. CDR3 in DNA: TGCGCCAGCAGCCCGATCGGACAGAAACAAGAGACCCAGTACTTC.

The J gene is TRBJ2-1, the V gene TRBV5-4, with a tentative D call TRBD1 (6 bases). Trimming stripped 4 bases from V and 3 bases from J, with 14 bases between. Germline CDR1 SGHNT, CDR2 YYREEE (reference sequence). This CDR3 spans 15 amino acids. The CDR3, as DNA: TGTGCCAGCAGCCGACTCAGGGGTAACTACAATGAGCAGTTCTTC. This translates into CASSRLRGNYNEQFF.

V is TRBV27 and J is TRBJ2-3; 10 bases are shared with TRBD2. V dropped 5 bases and J dropped 4; count of bases not matched to a gene: 15. Per germline, CDR1 MNHEY and CDR2 SMNVEV (reference sequence). This CDR3 is built from 18 residues. The DNA for the CDR3 is TGTGCCAGCAGTCTCCGAACCCTCCTAGCGGGAGTTGCAGATACGCAGTATTTT. This translates into CASSLRTLLAGVADTQYF.

The chain uses TRBV7-9 and TRBJ2-7, with D possibly matching TRBD2 (5 bases). CDR3 length: 13 amino acids. Germline V gene lookup returns CDR1 SEHNR and CDR2 FQNEAQ (reference sequence). With 11 bases removed from V and 6 bases from J, the gap between germline ends came to 20 bases. The CDR3: CASGFGNEFEQYF. CDR3 bases: TGTGCCTCGGGTTTCGGGAACGAGTTCGAGCAGTACTTC.

The chain is built from TRBV5-6 and TRBJ1-2; 7 bases map to TRBD1. The V segment lost 1 base and the J segment 7 bases; nucleotides outside the gene matches: 7. The CDR3 sequence is 14 residues long. The germline CDR1 and CDR2 sequences are SGHDT and YYEEEE. The CDR3 DNA follows: TGTGCCAGCAGCTTGAGGGGGCTGGTTCCTGGCTACACCTTC. Amino acids: CASSLRGLVPGYTF. The entire variable domain, with the rest obtained from reference TRBV5-6 and TRBJ1-2, is as follows: DAGVTQSPTHLIKTRGQQVTLRCSPKSGHDTVSWYQQALGQGPQFIFQYYEEEERQRGNFPDRFSGHQFPNYSSELNVNALLLGDSALYLCASSLRGLVPGYTFGSGTRLTVV.

This rearrangement joins TRBV5-1 to TRBJ2-7, with 10 bases matching TRBD1. Germline V CDR1 and CDR2: SGHRS, YFSETQ. V gave up 0 bases and J gave up 7 bases; unmatched junction bases: 10. The CDR3 is 16 amino acids. CDR3 in DNA: TGCGCCAGCAGCTTGGCCTGGGGACAGGGGTATGGGGAGCAGTACTTC. It translates to CASSLAWGQGYGEQYF.

The rearrangement uses TRBV5-1 and TRBJ1-1, with 7 bases matching TRBD1. J was trimmed by 4 bases and V by 6 bases; bases with no gene match: 9. The CDR3 has 14 amino acids. Per germline, CDR1 SGHRS and CDR2 YFSETQ. CDR3 region: CASTPQGSGTEAFF. Here the CDR3 DNA reads TGCGCCAGCACCCCACAGGGGAGTGGCACTGAAGCTTTCTTT.

The rearrangement uses TRBV10-3 and TRBJ2-7; 9 positions match TRBD2. V gave up 6 bases and J gave up 3 bases; unmatched junction bases: 6. The CDR3 is 14 residues long. From germline, CDR1 is ENHRY and CDR2 SYGVKD. CDR3 sequence: CAIRKTSGDYEQYF. In nucleotides, the CDR3 is TGTGCCATCAGGAAGACTAGCGGAGACTACGAGCAGTACTTC.

This clone has only a few counts. The chain links TRBV2 to TRBJ1-1; D perhaps matches TRBD1 (5 bases). The CDR3 spans 11 residues. V was trimmed by 7 bases and J by 6 bases, leaving 9 bases between them. Germline V gene lookup returns CDR1 SNHLY and CDR2 FYNNEI. The CDR3 nucleotides read TGTGCCAGCACATTCAGGGCTGAAGCTTTCTTT. Translation: CASTFRAEAFF.

This sequence joins TRBV6-5 and TRBJ2-1; TRBD2 agrees at 12 bases. V lost 4 bases and J lost 4; bases outside the gene matches: 5. This CDR3 is 16 amino acids long. Germline lookup yields CDR1 MNHEY and CDR2 SVGAGI. CDR3 sequence: CASSLTGLAGYNEQFF. As DNA, the CDR3 is TGTGCCAGCAGTTTAACGGGACTAGCGGGTTACAATGAGCAGTTCTTC.

This clone was seen more than once but under ten times. The V and J genes are TRBV5-8 and TRBJ1-5, with 7 bases lining up with TRBD1. Per germline, CDR1 SGHTS and CDR2 YDEGEE. The CDR3 sequence is 14 residues long. V trimming: 4 bases; J trimming: 5 bases; junction bases outside the gene matches: 6. The CDR3 bases are TGTGCCAGCAGCCATCCCGACAGGGATCAGCCCCAGCATTTT. The encoded protein is CASSHPDRDQPQHF.

This clone has a handful of counts. The chain uses TRBV14 and TRBJ2-1, with D possibly matching TRBD1 (6 bases). V was trimmed by 2 bases and J by 8 bases, leaving 13 bases between them. The germline V gene has CDR1 SGHDN and CDR2 FVKESK. This CDR3 spans 14 amino acids. This CDR3 is CASSQLGGGHEQFF. The CDR3, as DNA: TGTGCCAGCAGCCAACTCGGTGGGGGCCATGAGCAGTTCTTC.

The gene calls are TRBV2 and TRBJ1-1; 9 bases map to TRBD1. Germline V gene sequence: CDR1 SNHLY, CDR2 FYNNEI. The V gene end was trimmed by 10 bases and the J gene end by 2 bases; junction bases not matched to a gene: 5. The CDR3 spans 13 residues. The CDR3 here is CAIGQGINTEAFF. CDR3 in DNA: TGTGCCATTGGACAGGGGATTAACACTGAAGCTTTCTTT.

The gene calls are TRBV6-5 and TRBJ1-1, with unresolved D. Germline CDR1 reads MNHEY; CDR2 reads SVGAGI. Trimming removed 0 bases from V and 2 bases from J, with 7 bases in between. This CDR3 region has 14 residues. The CDR3 DNA reads TGTGCCAGCAGTTACTCTGGCAGAAACACTGAAGCTTTCTTT. Amino acid sequence: CASSYSGRNTEAFF.

V and J are TRBV7-8 and TRBJ2-1, with a tentative D call TRBD2 (5 bases). V lost 2 bases, J lost 4 bases, and 15 bases lay in between. Germline-derived CDR1 and CDR2 are SGHVS and FQNEAQ. The CDR3 is made up of 16 amino acids. CDR3 sequence (DNA): TGTGCCAGCAGCTTATTTACCGGGATAAAGTACAATGAGCAGTTCTTC. Its translation: CASSLFTGIKYNEQFF.

The V gene is TRBV6-5, the J gene TRBJ2-2, with 7 bases that match TRBD1. Per the germline V gene, CDR1 is MNHEY and CDR2 is SVGAGI. CDR3 length equals 14 residues. V shed 6 bases, J shed 6 bases, and the junction held 7 bases outside the gene matches. The CDR3 loop is CASRLYRGPGELFF. CDR3 in DNA: TGTGCCAGCAGATTATACAGGGGCCCCGGGGAGCTGTTTTTT.

The chain recombines TRBV9 with TRBJ2-3; 10 bases line up with TRBD2. The CDR3 totals 16 residues. V was pared by 3 bases and J by 3 bases, with 7 bases of the junction left unmatched. From germline, CDR1 is SGDLS and CDR2 YYNGEE. The DNA of the CDR3 is TGTGCCAGCAGCGCGAGCGGGGGGGCAGGGACAGATACGCAGTATTTT. Translating gives CASSASGGAGTDTQYF.

The genes are TRBV28 and TRBJ2-1; 8 bases are a match to TRBD2. Germline values: CDR1 MDHEN, CDR2 SYDVKM. After removal of 5 bases from V and 9 bases from J, the junction contained 9 bases not matched to a gene. The CDR3 extends over 14 amino acids. The CDR3 region is CASSPAGTSIEQFF. DNA of the CDR3: TGTGCCAGCAGTCCCGCCGGGACTAGTATTGAGCAGTTCTTC.

This clone has a single count. The chain has TRBV4-3 and TRBJ2-7, with 13 positions matching TRBD2. This CDR3 contains 16 residues. V was pared by 3 bases and J by 6 bases, with 8 bases of the junction left unmatched. From germline, CDR1 is LGHNA and CDR2 YSLEER. The CDR3 loop reads CASSQGLAGTGFEQYF. Written as DNA, the CDR3 is TGCGCCAGCAGCCAGGGACTAGCGGGAACCGGGTTCGAGCAGTACTTC.

This clone has just a few counts. The chain employs TRBV7-3 and TRBJ2-6, with TRBD2 matching 7 bases. Unmatched junction bases numbered 7, after V lost 5 bases and J lost 0 bases. Germline V gene lookup returns CDR1 SGHTA and CDR2 FQGTGA. This CDR3 contains 17 residues. This CDR3 reads CASSRGDVSSGANVLTF. CDR3 in DNA: TGTGCCAGCAGCCGGGGGGACGTAAGCTCTGGGGCCAACGTCCTGACTTTC.

The gene calls are TRBV7-2 and TRBJ2-1; 10 positions match TRBD2. CDR1 SGHTA and CDR2 FQGNSA come from the germline V gene. The CDR3 consists of 16 residues. V lost 2 bases and J lost 4; bases outside the gene matches: 5. In nucleotides, the CDR3 is TGTGCCAGCAGCTTAACCCGGACTAGCGGTTACAATGAGCAGTTCTTC. Protein: CASSLTRTSGYNEQFF.

The chain is built from TRBV5-3 and TRBJ1-5; D ambiguous. TRBV5-3 is marked as an open reading frame, function uncertain. Trimming cost V 1 base and J 0 bases, with 8 bases left between them. The CDR3 runs 15 residues. The CDR3 nucleotides read TGTGCCAGAAGCTTGTCCAGTTATAGCAATCAGCCCCAGCATTTT. Translating gives CARSLSSYSNQPQHF.

The chain links TRBV4-3 to TRBJ2-7; the match to TRBD2 covers 8 bases. The ends lost 4 bases at V and 4 bases at J; junction bases unmatched: 9. This CDR3 is built from 15 residues. CDR1 is LGHNA and CDR2 is YSLEER in the germline V gene. The CDR3 spells CASSRLLAETYEQYF. In DNA form, the CDR3 reads TGCGCCAGCAGCCGATTACTAGCGGAGACGTACGAGCAGTACTTC.